In this sample, the clone carrying this T cell receptor beta chain turned up a few times. This record comes from a study of sequential checkpoint blockade in melanoma. Study-level background: Arm A got nivolumab then ipilimumab; arm B the reverse, 1:1.

Repertoires were generated with immunoSEQ multiplex PCR, while TCRdb's copy carries only in-frame clones and drops some. The sample lists some 22,000 clones; around 80% were seen once. The CDR3 loop spans 16 amino acids. The ends were cut back, 4 bases at V and 2 bases at J, with 16 bases in the middle. Germline V gene data show CDR1 as SGHVS and CDR2 as FNYEAQ. Treatment of the sample: randomized to nivolumab then ipilimumab (arm A) or the reverse (arm B). No patient had prior DNA-damaging chemotherapy. Live CD3+CD8+ CD19− CD56− cells were sorted from PBMCs. This receptor was obtained from a human donor with melanoma. The input for sequencing was CD8+ T cells sorted from blood (inferred from file names), taken from a patient given nivolumab and ipilimumab in sequence. The chain joins TRBV7-6 to TRBJ2-3, with D tentatively TRBD1 (6 bases). CDR3 sequence (DNA): TGTGCCAGCAGCTCCATGGTAACAGGGTCCACAGATACGCAGTATTTT. It is translated as CASSSMVTGSTDTQYF.